This TCR beta chain was captured in a study of CD8+ T cells in alopecia areata. The overall study: The drug, oral tofacitinib, was given to treated patients at 5 to 10 mg twice daily. Tofacitinib continued for 6 to 18 months and was then withheld for 6 months.

Following extraction, RNA underwent reverse transcription to cDNA, which served as the sequencing template. Profiled with immunoSEQ multiplex PCR; TCRdb holds only in-frame clones, not every one. The table lists around 200,000 clones, around 50% of them singletons. Germline CDR1 SGHRS, CDR2 YFSETQ. Trimming took off 2 bases at V and 0 bases at J, with 5 bases between the two ends. This CDR3 spans 13 amino acids. Study-level points and caveats: More clonal than normal scalp was lesional scalp, particularly alopecia totalis/universalis.

Treatment here: oral pan-JAK inhibitor, 5-10 mg twice daily. A word on this clone: What it binds is not known.

This rearrangement joins TRBV5-1 to TRBJ1-1; D remains ambiguous. The specimen comprised CD8+ T cells sorted from blood, sampled at week 24, from a patient treated with tofacitinib. This TCR came from a human donor with alopecia areata. The CDR3 DNA follows: TGCGCCAGCAGCTTTACATTGAACACTGAAGCTTTCTTT. Protein product: CASSFTLNTEAFF.